One sample yielded the 2 T cell receptor beta chains listed below, sequenced in a study of cytotoxic CD8 clonotypes in ibrutinib-treated CLL. Assay used: immunoSEQ multiplex PCR; TCRdb lists only in-frame clones, some missing. The table has about 25,000 clones, approximately 81% seen once. Source: PBMCs, taken before ibrutinib treatment. The receptors shown here come from a human donor with chronic lymphocytic leukemia.

This clone was counted a few times. The chain has TRBV11-2 and TRBJ2-3; D ambiguous. The CDR3 spans 14 residues. With 2 bases removed from V and 4 bases from J, the gap between germline ends came to 10 bases. Looked up from germline, CDR1 is SGHAT and CDR2 is FQNNGV. CDR3 region: CASSLMMGSDTQYF. The CDR3 DNA follows: TGTGCCAGCAGCTTAATGATGGGGTCAGATACGCAGTATTTT. Full variable domain (remainder filled in from reference TRBV11-2 and TRBJ2-3): EAGVAQSPRYKIIEKRQSVAFWCNPISGHATLYWYQQILGQGPKLLIQFQNNGVVDDSQLPKDRFSAERLKGVDSTLKIQPAKLEDSAVYLCASSLMMGSDTQYFGPGTRLTVL.

This clone was observed a single time. The chain employs TRBV7-9 and TRBJ1-1; 8 bases align to TRBD1. The CDR3 is 15 amino acids. CDR1 is SEHNR and CDR2 is FQNEAQ in the germline V gene (reference sequence). V was pared by 5 bases and J by 4 bases, with 9 bases of the junction left unmatched. CDR3 sequence reads: CASSPLGQGGTEAFF. The CDR3 DNA is TGTGCCAGCAGCCCATTAGGACAGGGTGGCACTGAAGCTTTCTTT. The variable domain in full, with the rest retrieved from reference TRBV7-9 and TRBJ1-1, is DTGVSQNPRHKITKRGQNVTFRCDPISEHNRLYWYRQTLGQGPEFLTYFQNEAQLEKSRLLSDRFSAERPKGSFSTLEIQRTEQGDSAMYLCASSPLGQGGTEAFFGQGTRLTVV.